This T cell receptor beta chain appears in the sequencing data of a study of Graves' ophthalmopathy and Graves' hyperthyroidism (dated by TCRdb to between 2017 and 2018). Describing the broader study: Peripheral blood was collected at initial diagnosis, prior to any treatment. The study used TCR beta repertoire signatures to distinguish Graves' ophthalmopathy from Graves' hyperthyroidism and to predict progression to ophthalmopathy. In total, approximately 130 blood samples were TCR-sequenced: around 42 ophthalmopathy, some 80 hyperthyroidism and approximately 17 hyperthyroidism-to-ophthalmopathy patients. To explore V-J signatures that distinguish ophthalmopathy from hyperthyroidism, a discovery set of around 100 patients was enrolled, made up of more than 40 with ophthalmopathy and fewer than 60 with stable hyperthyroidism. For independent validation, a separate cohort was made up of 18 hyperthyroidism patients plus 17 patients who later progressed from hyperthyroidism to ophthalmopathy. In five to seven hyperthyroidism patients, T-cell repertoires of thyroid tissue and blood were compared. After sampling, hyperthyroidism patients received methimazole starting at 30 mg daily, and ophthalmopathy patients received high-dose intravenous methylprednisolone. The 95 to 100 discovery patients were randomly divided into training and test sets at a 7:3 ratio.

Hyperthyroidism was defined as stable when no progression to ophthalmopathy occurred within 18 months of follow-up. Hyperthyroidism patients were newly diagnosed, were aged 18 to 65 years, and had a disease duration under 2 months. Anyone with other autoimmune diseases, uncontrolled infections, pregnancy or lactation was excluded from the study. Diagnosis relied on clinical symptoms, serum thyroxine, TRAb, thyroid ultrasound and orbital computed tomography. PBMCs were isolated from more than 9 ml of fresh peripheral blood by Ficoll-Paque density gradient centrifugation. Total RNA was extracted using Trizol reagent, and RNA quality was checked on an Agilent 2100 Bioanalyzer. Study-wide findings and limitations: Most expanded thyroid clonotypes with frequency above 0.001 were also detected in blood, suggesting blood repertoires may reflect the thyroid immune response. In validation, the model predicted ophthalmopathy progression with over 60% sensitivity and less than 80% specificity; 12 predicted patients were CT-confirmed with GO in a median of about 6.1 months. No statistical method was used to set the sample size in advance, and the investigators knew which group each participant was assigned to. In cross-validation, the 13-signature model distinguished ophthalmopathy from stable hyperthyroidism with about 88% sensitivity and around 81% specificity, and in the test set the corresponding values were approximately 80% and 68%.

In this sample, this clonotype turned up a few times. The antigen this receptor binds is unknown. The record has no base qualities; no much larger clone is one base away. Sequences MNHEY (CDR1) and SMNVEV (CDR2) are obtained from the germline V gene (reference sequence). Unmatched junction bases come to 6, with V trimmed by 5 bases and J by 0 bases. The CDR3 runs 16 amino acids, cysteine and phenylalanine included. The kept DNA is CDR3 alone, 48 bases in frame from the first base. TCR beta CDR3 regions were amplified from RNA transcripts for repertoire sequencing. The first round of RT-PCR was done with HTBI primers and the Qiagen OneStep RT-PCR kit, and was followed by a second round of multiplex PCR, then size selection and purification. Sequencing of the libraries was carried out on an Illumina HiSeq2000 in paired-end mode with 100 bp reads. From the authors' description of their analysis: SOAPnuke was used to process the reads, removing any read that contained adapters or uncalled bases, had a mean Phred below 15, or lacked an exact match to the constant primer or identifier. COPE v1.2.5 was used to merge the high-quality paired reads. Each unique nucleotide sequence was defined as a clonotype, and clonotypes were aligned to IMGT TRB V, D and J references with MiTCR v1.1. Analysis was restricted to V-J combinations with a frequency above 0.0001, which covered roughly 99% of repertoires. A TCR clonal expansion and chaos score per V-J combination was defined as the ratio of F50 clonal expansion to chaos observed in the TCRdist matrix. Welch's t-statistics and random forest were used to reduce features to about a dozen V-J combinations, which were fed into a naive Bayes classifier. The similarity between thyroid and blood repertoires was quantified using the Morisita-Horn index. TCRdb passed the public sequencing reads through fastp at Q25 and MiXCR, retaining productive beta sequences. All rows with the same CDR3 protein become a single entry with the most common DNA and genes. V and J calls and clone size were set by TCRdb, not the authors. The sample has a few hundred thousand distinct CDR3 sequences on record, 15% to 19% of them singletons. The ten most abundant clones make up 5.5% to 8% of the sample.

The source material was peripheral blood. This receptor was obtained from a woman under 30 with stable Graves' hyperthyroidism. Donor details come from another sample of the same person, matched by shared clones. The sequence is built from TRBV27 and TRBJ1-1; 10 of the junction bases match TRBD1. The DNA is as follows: TGTGCCAGCAGTCCAGGACAGGGGGTGTTGAACACTGAAGCTTTCTTT. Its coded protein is CASSPGQGVLNTEAFF.